Below are 22 T cell receptor beta chains sequenced from a single sample in a study of CD8 T cells in ankylosing spondylitis. TCRdb itself ran the 5' RACE reads through MiXCR, one entry per CDR3 protein. The table shows some 270,000 distinct CDR3 sequences, with roughly 32% occurring only once. Source material: blood, either unsorted or a sorted T cell fraction (not recorded which). These receptors were obtained from a male donor with ankylosing spondylitis or in good health (not recorded which).

This chain connects TRBV28 to TRBJ1-2; 10 positions agree with TRBD1. Germline V CDR1 and CDR2: MDHEN, SYDVKM. CDR3 length: 14 residues. After removal of 3 bases from V and 4 bases from J, the junction contained 2 bases not matched to a gene. The CDR3 bases are TGTGCCAGCAGTTTCGGGACAGGGGCCTATGGCTACACCTTC. This gives the protein CASSFGTGAYGYTF.

This clonotype was seen many times. The chain carries TRBV20-1 and TRBJ2-3, with 8 bases lining up with TRBD2. Germline CDR1 and CDR2: DFQATT and SNEGSKA (reference sequence). J was trimmed by 1 base and V by 5 bases; bases with no gene match: 8. The CDR3 extends over 15 amino acids. Here the CDR3 DNA reads TGCAGTGCTGGATACGGGGGGGCGGGCACAGATACGCAGTATTTT. Translating gives CSAGYGGAGTDTQYF.

The count of this clonotype is one. A read error is likely, as this CDR3 ends without the conserved phenylalanine or tryptophan. The rearrangement links TRBV12-3 or TRBV12-4 to TRBJ1-1; no definite D call. V was pared by 8 bases and J by 1 base, with 11 bases between. The CDR3 consists of 13 residues. The CDR3 DNA reads as TGTGCCAGCGCTGCTAACCCGAACACTGAAGCTTTCTTG. This codes for CASAANPNTEAFL.

The chain recombines TRBV13 with TRBJ1-2; tentatively, D is TRBD1 (5 bases). The ends were cut back, 5 bases at V and 4 bases at J, with 8 bases in the middle. The CDR3 runs 12 residues. Looked up from germline, CDR1 is PRHDT and CDR2 is FYEKMQ (reference sequence). DNA of the CDR3: TGTGCCAGCAGCGCCGGGACCTATGGCTACACCTTC. Its protein is CASSAGTYGYTF. Full variable domain (rest looked up from reference TRBV13 and TRBJ1-2): AAGVIQSPRHLIKEKRETATLKCYPIPRHDTVYWYQQGPGQDPQFLISFYEKMQSDKGSIPDRFSAQQFSDYHSELNMSSLELGDSALYFCASSAGTYGYTFGSGTRLTVV.

This clonotype showed up just a few times. The chain is built from TRBV5-1 and TRBJ2-7; the D is unclear. This CDR3 has 14 amino acids. Germline assignment: CDR1 SGHRS and CDR2 YFSETQ. The V end lost 1 base, the J end lost 3 bases, and 11 bases lay between the germline ends. CDR3 DNA: TGCGCCAGCAGCTTGACAGACACCTTCTACGAGCAGTACTTC. This sequence encodes CASSLTDTFYEQYF.

V usage is TRBV12-3 or TRBV12-4 and J usage is TRBJ2-1; D call uncertain. Trimming took 3 bases from V and 0 from J, leaving 9 bases between them. CDR3 length: 15 residues. The CDR3 nucleotides are TGTGCCAGCAGTTTCTCGGCGAGCTCCTACAATGAGCAGTTCTTC. Its protein product is CASSFSASSYNEQFF.

The V call is TRBV7-2, the J call TRBJ1-4; 7 nucleotides align to TRBD1. The V gene's germline CDR1 is SGHTA and CDR2 FQGNSA. The CDR3 length is 17 residues. The J segment lost 0 bases and the V segment lost 3 bases, leaving 7 bases of the junction unmatched. DNA for the CDR3: TGTGCCAGCAGCTTGAGACAGGGTCCTGCAACTAATGAAAAACTGTTTTTT. The encoded protein is CASSLRQGPATNEKLFF.

V usage is TRBV12-3 or TRBV12-4 and J usage is TRBJ2-2, with 11 bases that match TRBD1. V shed 2 bases and J 6 bases; nucleotides not matched to a gene: 2. The CDR3 runs 15 residues. The CDR3 reads CASSLRGQGAGELFF. The CDR3 DNA follows: TGTGCCAGCAGTTTAAGGGGACAGGGGGCCGGGGAGCTGTTTTTT.

This chain connects TRBV29-1 to TRBJ1-1, with no clear D. Trimming pared 7 bases from V and 4 bases from J, leaving 13 bases between. Germline V lookup: CDR1 SQVTM, CDR2 ANQGSEA. The length of the CDR3 is 12 residues. The DNA for the CDR3 is TGCAGCGCCCTAATGGGAGGCACTGAAGCTTTCTTT. As protein: CSALMGGTEAFF.

In this sample, this clonotype turned up many times. V gene TRBV20-1 combines with J gene TRBJ2-3; D call uncertain. The CDR3 runs to 14 residues. The germline V gene encodes CDR1 DFQATT and CDR2 SNEGSKA (reference sequence). V was clipped by 3 bases and J by 4 bases, with 14 bases between them. The CDR3 region is CSARSGLDPDTQYF. Here the CDR3 DNA reads TGCAGTGCTAGGTCTGGGTTAGACCCAGATACGCAGTATTTT.

This chain links TRBV12-3 or TRBV12-4 with TRBJ2-5, with 8 positions matching TRBD1. The CDR3 loop spans 14 amino acids. V lost 7 bases and J lost 3; bases outside the gene matches: 7. CDR3 in DNA: TGTGCCAGCACCCGGACAGGGTGGGAAGAGACCCAGTACTTC. Amino acids: CASTRTGWEETQYF.

This clonotype occurred many times. The chain has TRBV10-3 and TRBJ2-5; D is unclear. CDR1 is ENHRY, CDR2 SYGVKD, per germline. V was pared by 0 bases and J by 5 bases, with 19 bases between. The CDR3 loop spans 17 amino acids. The CDR3 nucleotides read TGTGCCATCAGTGAGTCAGGTTCGGTGAACCTGGGGGAGACCCAGTACTTC. It codes for CAISESGSVNLGETQYF.

The chain combines TRBV28 with TRBJ2-2, with TRBD2 matching over 11 bases. Losses at the gene ends were 6 bases for V and 6 bases for J; bases not matched to a gene: 9. CDR3 size: 16 residues. In germline, CDR1 is MDHEN, CDR2 SYDVKM. CDR3 in DNA: TGTGCCAGCAGCCCGGTAGCGGGGGGGACCTCCGGGGAGCTGTTTTTT. It specifies CASSPVAGGTSGELFF.

The chain recombines TRBV6-5 with TRBJ1-1, with 8 bases that match TRBD1. The trim removed 6 bases at V and 8 bases at J, leaving 14 bases unmatched. The CDR3 is 15 residues long. Germline V lookup: CDR1 MNHEY, CDR2 SVGAGI. CDR3 bases: TGTGCCAGCAGCTCTGGAGTCAGGGGACAGGCCGAAGCTTTCTTT. Amino acid sequence: CASSSGVRGQAEAFF.

The chain couples TRBV6-1 to TRBJ2-3; D is possibly TRBD1 or TRBD2 (6 bases each). Per germline, CDR1 MNHNS and CDR2 SASEGT. Trimming took 7 bases from V and 2 from J, leaving 13 bases between them. The CDR3 runs 14 residues. The DNA for the CDR3 is TGTGCCAGCAACGGGGGCGGGGACACAGATACGCAGTATTTT. Amino acid sequence: CASNGGGDTDTQYF.

This clonotype was counted many times. The chain has TRBV7-6 and TRBJ1-1; D is unclear. CDR3 length equals 13 residues. The germline CDR1 and CDR2 sequences are SGHVS and FNYEAQ. The V gene lost 3 bases and the J gene lost 0 bases, with 5 bases spanning the gap. CDR3 nucleotides: TGTGCCAGCAGCTTCCAGCTGAACACTGAAGCTTTCTTT. Its translation: CASSFQLNTEAFF.

V and J are TRBV29-1 and TRBJ2-7; maybe TRBD1 (6 bases). Germline CDR1 SQVTM, CDR2 ANQGSEA. This CDR3 has 12 residues. The V gene lost 2 bases and the J gene lost 4 bases, with 9 bases spanning the gap. The CDR3 reads CSVESGDYEQYF. The CDR3, as DNA: TGCAGCGTTGAATCAGGGGATTACGAGCAGTACTTC.

The chain carries TRBV12-3 or TRBV12-4 and TRBJ1-4, with a tentative D call TRBD1 (5 bases). Trimming took off 6 bases at V and 8 bases at J, with 13 bases between the two ends. The CDR3 has 13 amino acids. CDR3 sequence (DNA): TGTGCCAGCAGCAGATCGGGGGGGGAAAAACTGTTTTTT. Protein sequence: CASSRSGGEKLFF.

The chain joins TRBV27 to TRBJ2-7; 9 positions agree with TRBD2. V shed 0 bases, J shed 9 bases, and the junction held 6 bases outside the gene matches. Germline-derived CDR1 and CDR2 are MNHEY and SMNVEV (reference sequence). CDR3 size: 14 residues. This CDR3 is CASSLSPSGETQYF. DNA for the CDR3: TGTGCCAGCAGTTTATCGCCTAGCGGGGAGACGCAGTACTTC.

The rearrangement links TRBV15 to TRBJ1-6, with 7 bases that match TRBD1. The CDR3 is made up of 17 amino acids. Looked up from germline, CDR1 is LNHNV and CDR2 is YYDKDF (reference sequence). J lost 4 bases, V lost 4 bases, and 10 bases had no gene match. CDR3 in amino acids: CATSTRSGTAYNSPLHF. The CDR3 DNA follows: TGTGCCACCAGCACTCGATCCGGGACAGCGTATAATTCACCCCTCCACTTT.

This CDR3 is CASSPGSRYEQYF. Here the CDR3 DNA reads TGTGCCAGCAGCCCAGGTAGTAGATACGAGCAGTACTTC. This rearrangement joins TRBV9 to TRBJ2-7, with D unclear. The CDR3 has 13 amino acids. V lost 4 bases and J lost 4, with 12 bases in between. Per germline, CDR1 SGDLS and CDR2 YYNGEE.

This chain uses TRBV12-3 or TRBV12-4 with TRBJ1-1; the D gene is possibly TRBD1 (5 bases). The CDR3 is 13 residues long. V lost 3 bases to trimming and J lost 4 bases, with 9 bases between them. CDR3 loop: CASSLGGTTEAFF. CDR3 coding DNA: TGTGCCAGCAGTTTGGGGGGGACCACTGAAGCTTTCTTT.